This T cell receptor beta chain was sequenced for a study of blood T cell repertoires in COVID-19. At the level of the study: Nucleic acid was either cDNA or gDNA, and it came from T cells, B-cell-depleted T cells, or PBMCs.

V dropped 3 bases and J dropped 10; count of bases not matched to a gene: 8. Germline-derived CDR1 and CDR2 are LGHNA and YNFKEQ. The CDR3 extends over 15 amino acids. Libraries were prepared by immunoSEQ multiplex PCR; TCRdb keeps only in-frame clonotypes and omits some of them. The table includes some 200,000 clones, around 86% detected once. The V gene is TRBV4-2, the J gene TRBJ1-6, with 8 bases lining up with TRBD1. The TCR originated in a middle-aged man with active or convalescent COVID-19. The sequenced sample consisted of peripheral blood. CDR3 amino acids: CASSHSLTGESPLHF. The CDR3 DNA reads TGTGCCAGCAGCCATTCCCTGACAGGGGAATCACCCCTCCACTTT.